These 10 T cell receptor beta chains share one sample of origin, sequenced in a study of control samples from healthy donors and cancer patients. Produced via immunoSEQ multiplex PCR; TCRdb's table is partial and in-frame only. The sample includes 100,000 to 150,000 clones, about 93% of them seen just once. Sequencing was carried out using blood. The receptors shown here come from a man aged 40-49 years in good health.

V is TRBV7-9 and J is TRBJ1-5; 8 bases line up with TRBD1. Germline trimming cut 6 bases from V and 5 bases from J; bases unmatched to any gene: 6. This CDR3 contains 14 residues. Per germline, CDR1 SEHNR and CDR2 FQNEAQ (reference sequence). The CDR3 DNA sequence: TGTGCCAGCAGTTCCCAGGGGGCGGATCAGCCCCAGCATTTT. Translation: CASSSQGADQPQHF.

The V and J genes are TRBV5-4 and TRBJ2-3; D not certain. The V gene lost 4 bases and the J gene lost 3 bases, with 3 bases spanning the gap. Germline V gene lookup returns CDR1 SGHNT and CDR2 YYREEE (reference sequence). This CDR3 spans 11 amino acids. The CDR3 loop reads CASSLTDTQYF. In nucleotides, the CDR3 is TGTGCCAGCAGCCTAACAGATACGCAGTATTTT.

V is TRBV5-1 and J is TRBJ1-4; 8 bases are shared with TRBD1. The length of the CDR3 is 15 residues. V lost 4 bases, J lost 8 bases, and 10 bases stayed unmatched. CDR1 and CDR2 from the germline V gene are SGHRS and YFSETQ. The CDR3 sequence: CASSGGQGAGEKLFF. DNA of the CDR3: TGCGCCAGCAGCGGGGGCCAGGGGGCAGGGGAAAAACTGTTTTTT.

A note on this clone: The identical CDR3 is also encoded by other nucleotide sequences in the sample. The DNA of the CDR3 is TGTGCCAGCAGCTTAGTGGGGTACGAGCAGTACTTC. It yields the protein CASSLVGYEQYF. The chain links TRBV7-9 to TRBJ2-7; D remains unclear. This CDR3 spans 12 amino acids. The germline V gene has CDR1 SEHNR and CDR2 FQNEAQ (reference sequence). V dropped 1 base and J dropped 4 bases, with 5 bases sitting between them. The full variable domain, its missing parts supplied by reference TRBV7-9 and TRBJ2-7, is DTGVSQNPRHKITKRGQNVTFRCDPISEHNRLYWYRQTLGQGPEFLTYFQNEAQLEKSRLLSDRFSAERPKGSFSTLEIQRTEQGDSAMYLCASSLVGYEQYFGPGTRLTVT.

The J gene is TRBJ1-1, the V gene TRBV6-5; D may be TRBD1 (6 bases). Looked up from germline, CDR1 is MNHEY and CDR2 is SVGAGI. Trimming removed 7 bases at V and 8 bases at J, with 14 bases between. The CDR3 runs to 12 residues. CDR3 protein: CASNEQGREAFF. The DNA for the CDR3 is TGTGCCAGCAACGAACAGGGCAGAGAAGCTTTCTTT.

CDR3 protein: CASSERNRVNIQYF. Here the CDR3 DNA reads TGTGCCAGCAGTGAACGGAACAGGGTGAACATTCAGTACTTC. The V call is TRBV6-1, the J call TRBJ2-4; D is perhaps TRBD1 (6 bases). The CDR3 is 14 residues long. V lost 2 bases to trimming and J lost 7 bases, with 12 bases between them. Per the germline V gene, CDR1 is MNHNS and CDR2 is SASEGT.

CDR3 coding DNA: TGTGCCAGCAGCCCCAGGGCGCCGAACACCGGGGAGCTGTTTTTT. Translated: CASSPRAPNTGELFF. The chain combines TRBV11-3 with TRBJ2-2; possibly TRBD1 for D (5 bases). Trimming shortened V by 5 bases and J by 0 bases, and 10 bases separated the two germline ends. This CDR3 is built from 15 residues. Germline assignment: CDR1 SGHNT and CDR2 YENEEA.

The chain carries TRBV3-1 (or the pseudogene TRBV3-2) and TRBJ1-1; TRBD1 is a possible D gene (5 bases). Germline lookup yields CDR1 LGHDT and CDR2 YNNKEL (reference sequence). Between the trimmed V and J ends, which lost 1 base and 7 bases, there was a span of 13 bases. The CDR3 extends over 14 amino acids. Written as DNA, the CDR3 is TGTGCCAGCAGCCAAGTTCTGGGGAGGGGTGAAGCTTTCTTT. Its translation is CASSQVLGRGEAFF.

The V gene is TRBV11-2, the J gene TRBJ1-5, with a possible D match to TRBD1 (5 bases). CDR1 and CDR2 (germline): SGHAT, FQNNGV. Trimming removed 1 base at V and 7 bases at J, with 14 bases between. The CDR3 sequence is 15 residues long. CDR3 protein: CASSLGGQSGQPQHF. In DNA form, the CDR3 reads TGTGCCAGCAGCTTAGGGGGCCAATCAGGGCAGCCCCAGCATTTT.

The CDR3 coding sequence is TGTGCCAGCAGCCAAGGAGGACAGCCCAATCAGCCCCAGCATTTT. Its translation: CASSQGGQPNQPQHF. The rearrangement links TRBV3-1 (or the pseudogene TRBV3-2) to TRBJ1-5; maybe TRBD1 (6 bases). Trimming shortened V by 1 base and J by 3 bases, and 10 bases separated the two germline ends. This CDR3 comprises 15 residues. Germline CDR1 and CDR2: LGHDT and YNNKEL (reference sequence).